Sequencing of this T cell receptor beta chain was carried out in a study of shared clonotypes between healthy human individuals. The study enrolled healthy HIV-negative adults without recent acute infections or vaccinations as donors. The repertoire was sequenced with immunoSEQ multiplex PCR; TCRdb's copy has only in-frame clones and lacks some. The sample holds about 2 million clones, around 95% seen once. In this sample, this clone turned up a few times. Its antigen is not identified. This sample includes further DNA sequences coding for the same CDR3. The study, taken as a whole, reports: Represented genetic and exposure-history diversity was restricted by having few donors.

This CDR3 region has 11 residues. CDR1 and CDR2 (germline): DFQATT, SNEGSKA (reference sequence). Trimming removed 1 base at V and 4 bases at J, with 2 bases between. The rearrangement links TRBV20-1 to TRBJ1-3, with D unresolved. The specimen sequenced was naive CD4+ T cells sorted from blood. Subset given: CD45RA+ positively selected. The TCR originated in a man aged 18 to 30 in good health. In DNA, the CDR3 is TGCAGTGCTAGAGCCGGAAACACCATATATTTT. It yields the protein CSARAGNTIYF.